The next 9 T cell receptor beta chains were all read from a single sample in a study of blood T cell repertoires in COVID-19. TCRdb keeps only in-frame clones here, not all; method: immunoSEQ multiplex PCR. The profile shows about 46,000 clones, 85% to 90% of them singletons. The specimen was peripheral blood. Receptors were obtained from a man aged 50-59 years with active COVID-19.

This clone was recorded only once. The V gene is TRBV11-2, the J gene TRBJ2-2, with D hard to call. CDR1 SGHAT and CDR2 FQNNGV come from the germline V gene. The V end lost 4 bases, the J end lost 0 bases, and 3 bases lay between the germline ends. The CDR3 is 13 residues long. CDR3 DNA sequence: TGTGCCAGCAGCTACACGAACACCGGGGAGCTGTTTTTT. Protein product: CASSYTNTGELFF.

This clone is judged medium-sized. The genes are TRBV5-1 and TRBJ1-2; perhaps TRBD1 as D (6 bases). The CDR3 totals 14 residues. Germline-derived CDR1 and CDR2 are SGHRS and YFSETQ. Between the trimmed V and J ends, which lost 2 bases and 4 bases, there was a span of 12 bases. The CDR3 nucleotides are TGCGCCAGCAGCTTACAATGGACAGTCTATGGCTACACCTTC. Protein product: CASSLQWTVYGYTF.

The CDR3 coding sequence is TGTGCCAGCAGTTTACGGTATCTTGCGGGAGATATGGGCTACGAGCAGTACTTC. Its translation: CASSLRYLAGDMGYEQYF. This chain joins TRBV28 and TRBJ2-7; 7 bases line up with TRBD2. V was clipped by 2 bases and J by 3 bases; unmatched bases: 16. From germline, CDR1 is MDHEN and CDR2 SYDVKM. CDR3 length: 18 amino acids.

Only a few counts were recorded for this clone. The V and J genes are TRBV11-2 and TRBJ1-3; the D is unclear. Trimming shortened V by 5 bases and J by 0 bases, and 23 bases separated the two germline ends. The length of the CDR3 is 19 residues. Germline V gene data show CDR1 as SGHAT and CDR2 as FQNNGV. CDR3 nucleotide sequence: TGTGCCAGCAGCACCTTAGGGTTTCGTGGACGGGGCTCTGGAAACACCATATATTTT. It specifies CASSTLGFRGRGSGNTIYF.

The chain carries TRBV6-5 and TRBJ1-2, with 7 bases fitting TRBD1. The CDR3 length is 13 residues. With V trimmed by 6 bases and J by 8 bases, 9 bases remained unmatched. Looked up from germline, CDR1 is MNHEY and CDR2 is SVGAGI. The CDR3: CASRLGQAGGYTF. DNA for the CDR3: TGTGCCAGCAGACTCGGACAGGCGGGAGGCTACACCTTC.

V and J are TRBV29-1 and TRBJ2-7, with TRBD2 matching 8 bases. The J segment lost 5 bases and the V segment lost 5 bases, leaving 5 bases of the junction unmatched. Looked up from germline, CDR1 is SQVTM and CDR2 is ANQGSEA. CDR3 length equals 12 residues. CDR3 bases: TGCAGCGTTCAACGGGGGGGCAACGAGCAGTACTTC. This sequence encodes CSVQRGGNEQYF.

The chain links TRBV5-4 to TRBJ1-6, with TRBD1 as a possible D gene (5 bases). Germline assignment: CDR1 SGHNT and CDR2 YYREEE (reference sequence). Trimming took off 3 bases at V and 8 bases at J, with 9 bases between the two ends. The CDR3 loop spans 13 amino acids. The CDR3 region is CASSSSGDSPLHF. In nucleotides, the CDR3 is TGTGCCAGCAGCTCCTCGGGGGATTCACCCCTCCACTTT. The whole variable domain, remainder taken from reference TRBV5-4 and TRBJ1-6, is ETGVTQSPTHLIKTRGQQVTLRCSSQSGHNTVSWYQQALGQGPQFIFQYYREEENGRGNFPPRFSGLQFPNYSSELNVNALELDDSALYLCASSSSGDSPLHFGNGTRLTVT.

The chain employs TRBV28 and TRBJ2-7; D is unclear. With 4 bases removed from V and 2 bases from J, the gap between germline ends came to 12 bases. Germline CDR1 is MDHEN and CDR2 is SYDVKM. This CDR3 region has 14 residues. CDR3 amino acids: CASSYSGSTYEQYF. CDR3 DNA: TGTGCCAGCAGTTACTCGGGTTCCACCTACGAGCAGTACTTC. Filled out from reference TRBV28 and TRBJ2-7, the complete variable domain reads DVKVTQSSRYLVKRTGEKVFLECVQDMDHENMFWYRQDPGLGLRLIYFSYDVKMKEKGDIPEGYSVSREKKERFSLILESASTNQTSMYLCASSYSGSTYEQYFGPGTRLTVT.

The gene calls are TRBV6-5 and TRBJ1-1, with 7 nucleotides matching TRBD1. This CDR3 contains 12 residues. Germline V CDR1 and CDR2: MNHEY, SVGAGI. The V gene end was trimmed by 5 bases and the J gene end by 11 bases; junction bases not matched to a gene: 8. The DNA of the CDR3 is TGTGCCAGCAGTACCTGGACAGGCCGGGCTTTCTTT. Amino acid sequence: CASSTWTGRAFF.